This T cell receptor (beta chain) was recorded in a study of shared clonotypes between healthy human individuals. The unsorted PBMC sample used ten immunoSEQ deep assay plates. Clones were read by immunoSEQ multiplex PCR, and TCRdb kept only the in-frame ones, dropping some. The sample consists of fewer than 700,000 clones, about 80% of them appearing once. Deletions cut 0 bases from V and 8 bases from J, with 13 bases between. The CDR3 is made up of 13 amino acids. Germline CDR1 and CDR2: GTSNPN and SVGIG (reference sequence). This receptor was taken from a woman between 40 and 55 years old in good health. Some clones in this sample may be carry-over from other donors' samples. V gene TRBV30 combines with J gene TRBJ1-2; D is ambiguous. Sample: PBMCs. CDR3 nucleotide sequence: TGTGCCTGGAGTGTACGTCGCTCGGGAGGCTACACCTTC. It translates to CAWSVRRSGGYTF.